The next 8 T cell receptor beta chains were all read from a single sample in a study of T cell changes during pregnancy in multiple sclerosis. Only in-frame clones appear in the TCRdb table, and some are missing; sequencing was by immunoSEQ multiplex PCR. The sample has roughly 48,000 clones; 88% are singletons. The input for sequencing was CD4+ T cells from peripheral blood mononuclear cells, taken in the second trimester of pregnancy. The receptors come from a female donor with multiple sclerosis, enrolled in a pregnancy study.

The CDR3 nucleotides are TGTGCCTGGAGTTGGGGGGGCGAGGGTCAGCCCCAGCATTTT. Protein: CAWSWGGEGQPQHF. The chain is built from TRBV30 and TRBJ1-5; the D gene is possibly TRBD1 (6 bases). Trimming shortened V by 2 bases and J by 6 bases, and 14 bases separated the two germline ends. In germline, CDR1 is GTSNPN, CDR2 SVGIG (reference sequence). This CDR3 contains 14 residues.

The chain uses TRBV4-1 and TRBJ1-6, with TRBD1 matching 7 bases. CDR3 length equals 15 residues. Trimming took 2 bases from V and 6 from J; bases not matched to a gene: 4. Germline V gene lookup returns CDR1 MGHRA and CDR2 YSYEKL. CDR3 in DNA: TGCGCCAGCAGCCAATATACAGGGGCTAATTCACCCCTCCACTTT. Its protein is CASSQYTGANSPLHF.

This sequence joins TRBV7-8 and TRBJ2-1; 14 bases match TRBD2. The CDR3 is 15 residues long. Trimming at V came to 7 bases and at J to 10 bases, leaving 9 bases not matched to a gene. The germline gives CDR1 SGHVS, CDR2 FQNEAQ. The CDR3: CASTLGTSGSREQFF. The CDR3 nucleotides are TGTGCCAGCACCCTGGGGACTAGCGGGAGTCGGGAGCAGTTCTTC.

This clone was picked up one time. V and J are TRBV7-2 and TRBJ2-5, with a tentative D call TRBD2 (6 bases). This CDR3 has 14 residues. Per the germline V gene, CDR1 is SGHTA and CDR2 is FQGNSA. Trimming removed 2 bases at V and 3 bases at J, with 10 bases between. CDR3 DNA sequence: TGTGCCAGCAGCTTAAGTTGGACTAAAGAGACCCAGTACTTC. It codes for CASSLSWTKETQYF.

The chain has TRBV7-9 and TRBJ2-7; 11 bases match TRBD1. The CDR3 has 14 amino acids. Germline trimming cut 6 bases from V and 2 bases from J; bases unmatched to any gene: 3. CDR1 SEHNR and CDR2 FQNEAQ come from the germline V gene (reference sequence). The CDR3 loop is CASRRGQGAYEQYF. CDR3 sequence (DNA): TGTGCCAGCAGGAGGGGACAGGGGGCCTACGAGCAGTACTTC.

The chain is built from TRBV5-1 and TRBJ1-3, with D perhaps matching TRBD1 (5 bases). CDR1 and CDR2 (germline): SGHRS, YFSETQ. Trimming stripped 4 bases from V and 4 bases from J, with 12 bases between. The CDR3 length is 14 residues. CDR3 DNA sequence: TGCGCCAGCAGCGGCGGGACTGCAGGAAACACCATATATTTT. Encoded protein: CASSGGTAGNTIYF.

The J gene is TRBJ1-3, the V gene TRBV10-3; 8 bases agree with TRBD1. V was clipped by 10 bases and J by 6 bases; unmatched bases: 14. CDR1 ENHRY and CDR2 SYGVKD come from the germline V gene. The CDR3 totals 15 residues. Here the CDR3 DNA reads TGTGCCACCGCCACATCAGGGGGCTTGGAAAACACCATATATTTT. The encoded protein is CATATSGGLENTIYF.

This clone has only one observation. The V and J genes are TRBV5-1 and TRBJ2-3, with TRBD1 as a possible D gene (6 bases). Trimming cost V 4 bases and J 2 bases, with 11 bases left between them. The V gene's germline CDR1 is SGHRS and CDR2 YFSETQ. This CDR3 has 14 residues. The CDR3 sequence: CASSRGDNTDTQYF. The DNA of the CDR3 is TGCGCCAGCAGCCGTGGGGACAACACAGATACGCAGTATTTT.